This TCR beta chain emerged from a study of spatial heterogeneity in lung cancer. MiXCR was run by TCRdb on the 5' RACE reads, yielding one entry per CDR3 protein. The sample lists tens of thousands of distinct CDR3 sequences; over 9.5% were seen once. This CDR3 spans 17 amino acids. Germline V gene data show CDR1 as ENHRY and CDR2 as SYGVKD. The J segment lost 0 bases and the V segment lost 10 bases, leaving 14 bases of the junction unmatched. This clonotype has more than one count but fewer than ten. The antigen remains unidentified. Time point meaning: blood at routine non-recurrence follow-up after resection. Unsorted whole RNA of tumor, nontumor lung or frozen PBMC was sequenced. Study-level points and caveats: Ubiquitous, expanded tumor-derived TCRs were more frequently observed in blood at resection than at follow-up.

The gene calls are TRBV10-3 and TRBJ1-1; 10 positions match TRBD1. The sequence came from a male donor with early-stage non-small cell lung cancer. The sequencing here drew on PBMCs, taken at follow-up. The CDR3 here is CATSGQGEPRMNTEAFF. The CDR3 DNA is TGTGCCACCTCCGGACAGGGGGAGCCCCGCATGAACACTGAAGCTTTCTTT.